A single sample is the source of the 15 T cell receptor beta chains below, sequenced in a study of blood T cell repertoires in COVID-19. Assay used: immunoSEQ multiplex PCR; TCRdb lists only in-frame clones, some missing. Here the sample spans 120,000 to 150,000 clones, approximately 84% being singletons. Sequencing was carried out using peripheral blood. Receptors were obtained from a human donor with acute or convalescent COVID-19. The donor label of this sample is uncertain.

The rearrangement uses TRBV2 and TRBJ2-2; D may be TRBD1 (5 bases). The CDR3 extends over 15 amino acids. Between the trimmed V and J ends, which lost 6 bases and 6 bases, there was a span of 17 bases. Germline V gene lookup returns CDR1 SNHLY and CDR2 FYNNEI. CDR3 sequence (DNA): TGTGCCAGCAGAGTGGACCAGGGATGGTCCGGGGAGCTGTTTTTT. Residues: CASRVDQGWSGELFF.

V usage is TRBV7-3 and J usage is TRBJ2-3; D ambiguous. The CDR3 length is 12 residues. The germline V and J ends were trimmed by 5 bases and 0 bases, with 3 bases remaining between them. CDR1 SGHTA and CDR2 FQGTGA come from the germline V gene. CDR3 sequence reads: CASSGSTDTQYF. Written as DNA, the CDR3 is TGTGCCAGCAGCGGCAGCACAGATACGCAGTATTTT.

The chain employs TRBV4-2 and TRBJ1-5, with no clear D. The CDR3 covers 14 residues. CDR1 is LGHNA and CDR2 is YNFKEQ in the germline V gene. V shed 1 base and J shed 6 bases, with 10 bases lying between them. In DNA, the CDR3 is TGTGCCAGCAGCCAAGTTCGAGGGCCTCAGCCCCAGCATTTT. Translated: CASSQVRGPQPQHF.

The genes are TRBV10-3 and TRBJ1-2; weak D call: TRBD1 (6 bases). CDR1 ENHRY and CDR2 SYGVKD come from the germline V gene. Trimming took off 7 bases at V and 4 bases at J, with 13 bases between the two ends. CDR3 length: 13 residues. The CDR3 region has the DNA TGTGCCATCAATCAGGGGCTCGGCTATGGCTACACCTTC. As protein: CAINQGLGYGYTF.

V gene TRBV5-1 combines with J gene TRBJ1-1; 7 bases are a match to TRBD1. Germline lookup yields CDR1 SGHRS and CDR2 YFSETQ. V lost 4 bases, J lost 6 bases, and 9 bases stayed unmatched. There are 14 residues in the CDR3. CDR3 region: CASSASQGFPEAFF. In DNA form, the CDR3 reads TGCGCCAGCAGCGCCTCACAGGGGTTCCCTGAAGCTTTCTTT.

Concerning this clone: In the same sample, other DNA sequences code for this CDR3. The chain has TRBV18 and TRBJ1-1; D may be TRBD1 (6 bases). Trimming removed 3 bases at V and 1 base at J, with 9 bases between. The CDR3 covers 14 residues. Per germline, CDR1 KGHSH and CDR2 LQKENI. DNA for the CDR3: TGTGCCAGCTCACCTGGCAGGGGGAACACTGAAGCTTTCTTT. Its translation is CASSPGRGNTEAFF.

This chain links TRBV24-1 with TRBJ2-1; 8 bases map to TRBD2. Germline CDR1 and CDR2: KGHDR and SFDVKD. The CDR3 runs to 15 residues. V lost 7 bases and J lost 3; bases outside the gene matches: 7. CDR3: CATRESGGNYNEQFF. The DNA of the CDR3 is TGTGCCACCAGAGAAAGCGGGGGTAACTACAATGAGCAGTTCTTC.

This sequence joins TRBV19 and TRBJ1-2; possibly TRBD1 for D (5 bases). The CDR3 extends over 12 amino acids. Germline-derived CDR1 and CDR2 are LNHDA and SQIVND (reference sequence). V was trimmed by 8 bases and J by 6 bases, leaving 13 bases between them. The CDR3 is CASQGRRDGYTF. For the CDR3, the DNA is TGTGCCAGTCAGGGACGGAGGGATGGCTACACCTTC.

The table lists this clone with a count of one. The CDR3 coding sequence is TGTGCCAGCAGCACCGGGACAGGGTTCAATCAGCCCCAGCATTTT. It yields the protein CASSTGTGFNQPQHF. V and J are TRBV5-5 and TRBJ1-5, with 9 bases lining up with TRBD1. The CDR3 sequence is 15 residues long. With 4 bases clipped from V and 3 bases from J, the junction kept 5 bases outside the gene matches. Germline-derived CDR1 and CDR2 are SGHKS and YYEKEE (reference sequence).

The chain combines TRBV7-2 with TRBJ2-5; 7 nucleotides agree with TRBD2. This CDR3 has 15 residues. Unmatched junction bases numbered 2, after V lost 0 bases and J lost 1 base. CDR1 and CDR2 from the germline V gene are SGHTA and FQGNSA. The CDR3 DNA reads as TGTGCCAGCAGCTTAGCTCCTAGCGGCCAAGAGACCCAGTACTTC. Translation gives CASSLAPSGQETQYF. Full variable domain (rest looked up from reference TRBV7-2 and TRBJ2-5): GAGVSQSPSNKVTEKGKDVELRCDPISGHTALYWYRQSLGQGLEFLIYFQGNSAPDKSGLPSDRFSAERTGGSVSTLTIQRTQQEDSAVYLCASSLAPSGQETQYFGPGTRLLVL.

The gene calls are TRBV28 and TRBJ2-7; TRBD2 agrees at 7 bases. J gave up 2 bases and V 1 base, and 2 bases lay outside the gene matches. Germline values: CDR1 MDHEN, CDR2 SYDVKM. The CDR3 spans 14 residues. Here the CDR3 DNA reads TGTGCCAGCAGTTTATCCCGGGGGGCCTACGAGCAGTACGTC. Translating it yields CASSLSRGAYEQYV.

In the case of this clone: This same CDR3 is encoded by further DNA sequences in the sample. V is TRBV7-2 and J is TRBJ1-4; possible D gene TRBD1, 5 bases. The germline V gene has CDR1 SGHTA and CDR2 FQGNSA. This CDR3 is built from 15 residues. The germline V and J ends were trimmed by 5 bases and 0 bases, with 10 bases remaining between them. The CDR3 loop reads CASSRQGATNEKLFF. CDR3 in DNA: TGTGCCAGCAGCCGCCAGGGCGCAACTAATGAAAAACTGTTTTTT.

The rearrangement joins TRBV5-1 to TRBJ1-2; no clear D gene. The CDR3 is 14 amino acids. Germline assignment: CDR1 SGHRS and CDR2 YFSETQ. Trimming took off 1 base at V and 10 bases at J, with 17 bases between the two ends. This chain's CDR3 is CASSLRGGPSDYTF. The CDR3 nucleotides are TGCGCCAGCAGCTTGCGGGGTGGCCCCTCTGACTACACCTTC.

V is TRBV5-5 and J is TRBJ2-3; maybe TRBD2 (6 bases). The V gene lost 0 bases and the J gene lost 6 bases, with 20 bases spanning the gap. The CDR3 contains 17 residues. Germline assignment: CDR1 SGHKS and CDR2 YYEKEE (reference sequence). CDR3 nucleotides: TGTGCCAGCAGCTTGGCCGCCGGGGGAGTCGCACAGGATACGCAGTATTTT. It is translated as CASSLAAGGVAQDTQYF.

The CDR3: CASSQTVRTGGYTF. DNA of the CDR3: TGCGCCAGCAGCCAAACCGTTCGGACAGGTGGCTACACCTTC. This rearrangement joins TRBV4-3 to TRBJ1-2; 7 nucleotides align to TRBD1. Germline V gene lookup returns CDR1 LGHNA and CDR2 YSLEER. This CDR3 contains 14 residues. V lost 2 bases, J lost 7 bases, and 7 bases stayed unmatched.